These 30 T cell receptor beta chains originate from one sample sequenced in a study of blood T cell repertoires in COVID-19. Libraries were prepared by immunoSEQ multiplex PCR; TCRdb keeps only in-frame clonotypes and omits some of them. This repertoire shows roughly 180,000 clones, approximately 86% found once; its top ten account for less than 20%. Sequenced sample: PBMCs or T cells enriched from blood (not recorded which). The origin of the receptors is a man in his 60s who had recovered from COVID-19.

In nucleotides, the CDR3 is TGTGCCATCGCCAGGGGGGAGACTGAAGCTTTCTTT. Translated: CAIARGETEAFF. The chain recombines TRBV10-3 with TRBJ1-1, with 7 bases lining up with TRBD1. The germline V gene encodes CDR1 ENHRY and CDR2 SYGVKD. The CDR3 has 12 residues. The J segment lost 5 bases and the V segment lost 8 bases, leaving 5 bases of the junction unmatched.

The CDR3 DNA sequence: TGCGCCAGCATGGGGAGGAGACAGGGGGCCGGGGAGCTGTTTTTT. Its translation: CASMGRRQGAGELFF. This chain uses TRBV10-2 with TRBJ2-2, with TRBD1 matching over 9 bases. Germline lookup yields CDR1 WSHSY and CDR2 SAAADI. The CDR3 is 15 amino acids. With 7 bases clipped from V and 6 bases from J, the junction kept 9 bases outside the gene matches.

This clone was counted once. This rearrangement joins TRBV28 to TRBJ2-7; TRBD1 matches 9 bases. Germline V gives CDR1 MDHEN, CDR2 SYDVKM. Germline trimming cut 3 bases from V and 0 bases from J; bases unmatched to any gene: 3. This CDR3 has 15 residues. The CDR3 DNA follows: TGTGCCAGCAGTTTGGGGACAGGGAGCTCCTACGAGCAGTACTTC. The encoded protein is CASSLGTGSSYEQYF.

The chain employs TRBV6-5 and TRBJ1-1, with a possible D match to TRBD1 (5 bases). The CDR3 consists of 13 residues. Trimming cost V 4 bases and J 10 bases, with 16 bases left between them. Per the germline V gene, CDR1 is MNHEY and CDR2 is SVGAGI. This chain's CDR3 is CASSSTRQSSAFF. In nucleotides, the CDR3 is TGTGCCAGCAGTTCTACAAGACAGTCATCAGCTTTCTTT.

This clone appeared once. The chain combines TRBV3-1 (or the pseudogene TRBV3-2) with TRBJ2-4; 11 bases line up with TRBD1. The CDR3 extends over 17 amino acids. The V segment lost 4 bases and the J segment 2 bases; nucleotides outside the gene matches: 7. Looked up from germline, CDR1 is LGHDT and CDR2 is YNNKEL (reference sequence). The CDR3 loop reads CASSPTGQGASKNIQYF. Here the CDR3 DNA reads TGTGCCAGCAGCCCTACCGGACAGGGGGCTTCCAAAAACATTCAGTACTTC.

In this sample, this clone turned up a few times. The rearrangement links TRBV28 to TRBJ2-7; perhaps TRBD1 as D (6 bases). CDR1 and CDR2 from the germline V gene are MDHEN and SYDVKM. This CDR3 spans 18 amino acids. V was pared by 1 base and J by 6 bases, with 25 bases between. In nucleotides, the CDR3 is TGTGCCAGCAGTTTATTCTTGTCCCAGGGGACGGGCTCGCCCGAGCAGTACTTC. Encoded protein: CASSLFLSQGTGSPEQYF.

V gene TRBV28 combines with J gene TRBJ1-6, with TRBD1 identical over 7 bases. This CDR3 is 13 amino acids long. With 5 bases clipped from V and 8 bases from J, the junction kept 3 bases outside the gene matches. Looked up from germline, CDR1 is MDHEN and CDR2 is SYDVKM. CDR3 in amino acids: CASSPTGDSPLHF. The CDR3 DNA is TGTGCCAGCAGTCCCACAGGGGATTCACCCCTCCACTTT.

The CDR3 DNA sequence: TGTGCCAGCAGCTTGCCCGGACTTGAGCAGTACTTC. Translated, it gives CASSLPGLEQYF. The chain carries TRBV7-8 and TRBJ2-7; tentative D call: TRBD2 (5 bases). Germline CDR1 SGHVS, CDR2 FQNEAQ. CDR3 length: 12 amino acids. V dropped 3 bases and J dropped 7 bases, with 10 bases sitting between them.

The gene calls are TRBV5-5 and TRBJ2-1; TRBD1 might be the D (6 bases). The CDR3 spans 13 residues. CDR1 and CDR2 (germline): SGHKS, YYEKEE (reference sequence). V shed 3 bases and J shed 5 bases, with 9 bases lying between them. The CDR3 nucleotides are TGTGCCAGCAGCTCTCGGACAGACAATGAGCAGTTCTTC. Residues: CASSSRTDNEQFF.

This CDR3 reads CASSLTGSGRALHF. CDR3 nucleotides: TGTGCCAGCAGTTTGACAGGATCGGGAAGGGCCCTCCACTTT. This chain uses TRBV28 with TRBJ1-6; D may be TRBD1 (6 bases). CDR3 size: 14 residues. The germline V and J ends were trimmed by 3 bases and 14 bases, with 17 bases remaining between them. CDR1 and CDR2 from the germline V gene are MDHEN and SYDVKM.

The chain is built from TRBV10-3 and TRBJ2-2; TRBD1 aligns across 8 bases. Germline V gene data show CDR1 as ENHRY and CDR2 as SYGVKD. With 10 bases clipped from V and 5 bases from J, the junction kept 9 bases outside the gene matches. This CDR3 is built from 14 residues. The chain's CDR3 is CATRRQGRTGELFF. CDR3 nucleotide sequence: TGTGCCACCAGGAGACAGGGGAGGACCGGGGAGCTGTTTTTT.

This sequence joins TRBV3-1 (or the pseudogene TRBV3-2) and TRBJ2-7; a possible D gene is TRBD1 (5 bases). The V and J ends lost 2 bases and 2 bases respectively, with 10 bases between them. This CDR3 comprises 14 residues. The germline V gene has CDR1 LGHDT and CDR2 YNNKEL (reference sequence). This CDR3 reads CASSQWGSTYEQYF. The DNA of the CDR3 is TGTGCCAGCAGCCAATGGGGCTCCACCTACGAGCAGTACTTC.

This clone came up once. The V and J genes are TRBV7-3 and TRBJ2-1, with D possibly matching TRBD1 (6 bases). Trimming stripped 5 bases from V and 5 bases from J, with 10 bases between. Germline values: CDR1 SGHTA, CDR2 FQGTGA. The length of the CDR3 is 13 residues. CDR3 sequence reads: CASSPGTNNEQFF. In DNA, the CDR3 is TGTGCCAGCAGCCCTGGGACAAACAATGAGCAGTTCTTC.

CDR3 protein: CASSPDRDSNYNEQFF. The CDR3 DNA follows: TGTGCCAGCTCCCCCGACCGGGACAGCAATTACAATGAGCAGTTCTTC. The V gene is TRBV18, the J gene TRBJ2-1, with 7 bases fitting TRBD1. The CDR3 sequence is 16 residues long. The V gene end was trimmed by 6 bases and the J gene end by 4 bases; junction bases not matched to a gene: 12. CDR1 KGHSH and CDR2 LQKENI come from the germline V gene.

This clone was found once. V is TRBV5-1 and J is TRBJ1-2; TRBD1 aligns across 8 bases. V dropped 0 bases and J dropped 5; count of bases not matched to a gene: 9. There are 16 residues in the CDR3. CDR1 SGHRS and CDR2 YFSETQ come from the germline V gene. The CDR3 loop is CASSLDSGGIGYGYTF. In nucleotides, the CDR3 is TGCGCCAGCAGCTTGGATTCAGGGGGCATTGGGTATGGCTACACCTTC.

This clone was seen at least ten times. The chain combines TRBV6-4 with TRBJ2-2, with 9 bases matching TRBD2. Germline V gene data show CDR1 as MRHNA and CDR2 as SNTAGT. V shed 4 bases, J shed 3 bases, and the junction held 0 bases outside the gene matches. This CDR3 comprises 14 residues. The CDR3: CASSVAGDTGELFF. For the CDR3, the DNA is TGTGCCAGCAGTGTAGCGGGAGACACCGGGGAGCTGTTTTTT.

J is TRBJ2-7 and V is TRBV4-1, with 7 bases identical to TRBD2. J was trimmed by 3 bases and V by 0 bases; bases with no gene match: 2. The CDR3 has 14 residues. CDR1 MGHRA and CDR2 YSYEKL come from the germline V gene. This CDR3 is CASSQERDYYEQYF. Written as DNA, the CDR3 is TGCGCCAGCAGCCAAGAAAGGGACTACTACGAGCAGTACTTC.

V usage is TRBV6-5 and J usage is TRBJ1-1, with D perhaps TRBD1 (5 bases). Trimming took off 6 bases at V and 0 bases at J, with 8 bases between the two ends. This CDR3 has 13 residues. Germline-derived CDR1 and CDR2 are MNHEY and SVGAGI. Written as DNA, the CDR3 is TGTGCCAGCAGCACAGGCTTGAACACTGAAGCTTTCTTT. This codes for CASSTGLNTEAFF.

This clone was counted between two and nine times. The chain employs TRBV7-3 and TRBJ2-2; 10 nucleotides agree with TRBD2. With 3 bases clipped from V and 4 bases from J, the junction kept 2 bases outside the gene matches. The CDR3 is 15 amino acids. Germline V gives CDR1 SGHTA, CDR2 FQGTGA. The CDR3 nucleotides read TGTGCCAGCAGCTTGAGCGGGAGGGCCACCGGGGAGCTGTTTTTT. Residues: CASSLSGRATGELFF.

This clone appeared a few times. V is TRBV6-1 and J is TRBJ2-5, with 7 positions matching TRBD2. Per the germline V gene, CDR1 is MNHNS and CDR2 is SASEGT. The CDR3 is made up of 18 amino acids. After removal of 2 bases from V and 0 bases from J, the junction contained 12 bases not matched to a gene. CDR3 sequence reads: CASSESGTTILYQETQYF. CDR3 DNA: TGTGCCAGCAGTGAATCCGGGACTACTATTCTGTACCAAGAGACCCAGTACTTC.

V is TRBV7-3 and J is TRBJ2-1; 12 bases agree with TRBD2. V gave up 5 bases and J gave up 4 bases; unmatched junction bases: 0. CDR3 length: 14 amino acids. The germline CDR1 and CDR2 sequences are SGHTA and FQGTGA. The CDR3 loop reads CASSLAGGYNEQFF. The CDR3 DNA is TGTGCCAGCAGCCTAGCGGGGGGGTACAATGAGCAGTTCTTC. The complete variable domain, with remaining parts taken from reference TRBV7-3 and TRBJ2-1, reads GAGVSQTPSNKVTEKGKYVELRCDPISGHTALYWYRQSLGQGPEFLIYFQGTGAADDSGLPNDRFFAVRPEGSVSTLKIQRTERGDSAVYLCASSLAGGYNEQFFGPGTRLTVL.

The V call is TRBV7-6, the J call TRBJ2-3; maybe TRBD2 (6 bases). V lost 6 bases, J lost 4 bases, and 20 bases lay in between. The CDR3 has 16 residues. Per germline, CDR1 SGHVS and CDR2 FNYEAQ. In nucleotides, the CDR3 is TGTGCCAGCAGTAGCCGGAGGGGCGGAGGGGCAGATACGCAGTATTTT. It is translated as CASSSRRGGGADTQYF.

V and J are TRBV28 and TRBJ1-6; D is possibly TRBD1 (5 bases). The CDR3 length is 14 residues. CDR1 is MDHEN and CDR2 is SYDVKM in the germline V gene. V shed 6 bases and J shed 5 bases, with 11 bases lying between them. The CDR3 loop reads CASSDGGNNSPLHF. For the CDR3, the DNA is TGTGCCAGCAGCGACGGGGGAAATAATTCACCCCTCCACTTT.

This chain links TRBV20-1 with TRBJ1-4, with 12 bases fitting TRBD1. The CDR3 length is 14 residues. CDR1 is DFQATT and CDR2 is SNEGSKA in the germline V gene (reference sequence). V was pared by 6 bases and J by 8 bases, with 7 bases of the junction left unmatched. For the CDR3, the DNA is TGCAGTGCCAGTACCGGGACAGGGGGCGAAAAACTGTTTTTT. It encodes CSASTGTGGEKLFF.

The genes are TRBV3-1 (or the pseudogene TRBV3-2) and TRBJ2-3; TRBD2 matches 11 bases. V lost 0 bases, J lost 3 bases, and 2 bases stayed unmatched. CDR1 and CDR2 (germline): LGHDT, YNNKEL (reference sequence). The CDR3 totals 16 residues. As DNA, the CDR3 is TGTGCCAGCAGCCAAGAGTGGACTAGCGGGACAGATACGCAGTATTTT. It encodes CASSQEWTSGTDTQYF.

The chain combines TRBV7-2 with TRBJ1-2, with D unclear. V lost 7 bases and J 4 bases, leaving 19 bases between the germline ends. Germline V gives CDR1 SGHTA, CDR2 FQGNSA. The CDR3 totals 15 residues. CDR3: CASTLVVGSTYGYTF. The CDR3 DNA is TGTGCCAGCACCCTAGTGGTGGGGAGCACCTATGGCTACACCTTC.

The chain links TRBV28 to TRBJ1-1, with 7 bases aligning to TRBD1. In germline, CDR1 is MDHEN, CDR2 SYDVKM. The V and J ends lost 3 bases and 5 bases, in that order; junction bases with no gene match: 9. This CDR3 has 15 amino acids. CDR3 amino acids: CASSLGSGQSTEAFF. The CDR3 nucleotides read TGTGCCAGCAGTTTGGGTTCGGGACAGTCTACTGAAGCTTTCTTT.

The genes are TRBV27 and TRBJ2-2; possible D gene TRBD1, 6 bases. CDR1 and CDR2 (germline): MNHEY, SMNVEV (reference sequence). Trimming removed 8 bases at V and 5 bases at J, with 21 bases between. The CDR3 is 16 amino acids. CDR3 in amino acids: CASRKILTGYTGELFF. In DNA, the CDR3 is TGTGCCAGCCGGAAAATTTTAACAGGGTATACCGGGGAGCTGTTTTTT.

The genes are TRBV6-1 and TRBJ1-1, with D tentatively TRBD1 (6 bases). Trimming removed 2 bases from V and 3 bases from J, with 19 bases in between. The germline V gene has CDR1 MNHNS and CDR2 SASEGT. This CDR3 spans 17 amino acids. The CDR3 bases are TGTGCCAGCAGTGAATACACAGGGCGAAAAGGGGACACTGAAGCTTTCTTT. As protein: CASSEYTGRKGDTEAFF.

This chain connects TRBV28 to TRBJ1-6; 8 bases fit TRBD1. Trimming removed 3 bases from V and 5 bases from J; junction bases left unmatched: 3. CDR1 MDHEN and CDR2 SYDVKM come from the germline V gene. The CDR3 is 15 amino acids. CDR3 loop: CASSFGTGDNSPLHF. CDR3 in DNA: TGTGCCAGCAGTTTCGGGACAGGAGATAATTCACCCCTCCACTTT.